This T cell receptor beta chain was sequenced in a study of vaccination and CD4 T cells after COVID-19 (dated 2022 in TCRdb). Context from the whole study: Every convalescent patient had a positive nasal swab PCR test for SARS-CoV-2, with mild disease in under ten patients and severe disease in one. The convalescent cohort comprised six males and four females, including two Hispanic individuals, seven Caucasians, two Asians and one multiracial person. Each participant got two doses of either the Pfizer-BioNTech BNT162b2 vaccine (n=8) or the Moderna mRNA-1273 vaccine (n=2). Post-COVID blood samples were collected from convalescent patients a median of approximately 93 days after diagnosis, with a range of about 35 to 161 days. Post-vaccine blood samples were taken a median of roughly 75 days after the second vaccine dose, with a range of roughly 13 to 250 days. Culture stimuli were overlapping spike peptide pools from SARS-CoV-2 and from the common cold coronaviruses HCoV-NL63, HCoV-OC43 and HCoV-229E. In control cultures, a CEFX viral epitope pool was used as positive control, an HIV-1 Nef peptide pool was used as negative control, or no peptide was added. The spike-specific CD4+ TCR repertoire was compared before and after mRNA vaccination in ten to eleven COVID-19 convalescent patients and a handful of infection-naive healthy vaccine recipients. General conclusions and limits of the study: The median count of SARS-CoV-2-reactive clonotypes went up from around 23 after infection to a few dozen after vaccination, although the change was not significant. Nearly all vaccine-specific clones in convalescent patients (304 of 307) were mono-reactive for SARS-CoV-2 spike rather than cross-reactive with common cold coronaviruses. In convalescent patients, a median approximately 86% of post-vaccine SARS-CoV-2-reactive clones were detected only after vaccination, suggesting vaccine-specific priming. The study included relatively few convalescent patients and did not analyze early timepoints after natural infection.

The library was produced with PCR. DNA from cultured CD4+ T cells was subjected to TCR sequencing with the Oncomine TCR Beta short-read assay at the Johns Hopkins FTIC core. The QIAamp micro DNA kit was used to extract genomic DNA from the cultured CD4+ T cells. Oncomine TCR Beta libraries made from cultured CD4+ T cells were pooled using unique dual indexes and sequenced on an Illumina iSeq 100. The authors processed their data as follows. Non-productive sequences were filtered out, and CDR3s that did not start with C, did not end with F or W, or were shorter than 7 amino acids were discarded. The MANAFEST web application identified antigen-specific clonotypes by comparing peptide-stimulated wells against reference wells and other culture wells. Positive clones required FDR below 0.05, an odds ratio above 5, and productive frequency above 0.1% in at least two of three replicate wells. A clonotype was classed as cross-reactive if the clonotype showed significant expansion both in SARS-CoV-2 spike wells and in at least one common cold coronavirus spike condition. CDR3 homology was assessed with Levenshtein distances (stringdist) and unrooted phylogenetic trees (ape) in R version 3.6.1. The public reads were reprocessed in TCRdb via fastp at Q25 and MiXCR, keeping in-frame beta chains. Each record represents a unique CDR3 protein, reported with the most common genes and DNA among its rows. The V and J calls and clone size come from TCRdb's table, not from the authors' own analysis. The sample yields approximately 5,000 distinct CDR3 sequences; less than 50% were counted once. Roughly 19% of the sample belongs to the ten largest clones.

There are 15 amino acids in the CDR3, from cysteine to phenylalanine inclusive. The kept DNA is CDR3 alone, 45 bases in frame from the first base. V ends up 3 bases short and J 5 bases short, with an unmatched junction base count of 7. CDR1 is given as LNHNV and CDR2 as YYDKDF, both from the germline V gene (reference sequence). The treatment or condition label of this sample denotes: roughly 10-day PBMC culture with coronavirus spike peptide pools or control peptides (ViraFEST assay). To expand antigen-specific T cells with peptide pools and then pick out the expanded clonotypes through TCR sequencing, the study relied on the ViraFEST assay. Positive SARS-CoV-2 PCR tests in the convalescent patients dated from March to December 2020, before Alpha, Beta and Delta variants emerged in the United States. Under 2.5 million PBMCs per well were cultured in IMDM with approximately 5.5% human AB serum and 8.5 to 10 IU/ml IL-2, plus 10 ug/ml peptide pools. Half of the culture medium was replaced with fresh IL-2-containing medium on days 3 and 7. Once the cells had been in culture for over nine days, the EasySep CD4+ T cell isolation kit was used to isolate CD4+ T cells by negative selection. Ficoll-Paque Plus gradient centrifugation was used to isolate PBMCs from whole blood, and the isolated PBMCs were then either used fresh or cryopreserved at -140C. Culture conditions were generally each tested in triplicate wells.

Notes on this clonotype: Its antigen has not been determined. Per-nucleotide qualities are absent, and no much larger clonotype sits a single base away.

This clonotype was sampled from a human donor who had recovered from COVID-19. In this chain, TRBV15 is recombined with TRBJ1-1, with 9 middle bases fitting TRBD1. Sequencing was performed on CD4+ T cells from blood, cultured in vitro. Read as DNA, the sequence is TGTGCCACCAGCAGCCAGACCGGGACAGGGACTGAAGCTTTCTTT. Its coded protein is CATSSQTGTGTEAFF.